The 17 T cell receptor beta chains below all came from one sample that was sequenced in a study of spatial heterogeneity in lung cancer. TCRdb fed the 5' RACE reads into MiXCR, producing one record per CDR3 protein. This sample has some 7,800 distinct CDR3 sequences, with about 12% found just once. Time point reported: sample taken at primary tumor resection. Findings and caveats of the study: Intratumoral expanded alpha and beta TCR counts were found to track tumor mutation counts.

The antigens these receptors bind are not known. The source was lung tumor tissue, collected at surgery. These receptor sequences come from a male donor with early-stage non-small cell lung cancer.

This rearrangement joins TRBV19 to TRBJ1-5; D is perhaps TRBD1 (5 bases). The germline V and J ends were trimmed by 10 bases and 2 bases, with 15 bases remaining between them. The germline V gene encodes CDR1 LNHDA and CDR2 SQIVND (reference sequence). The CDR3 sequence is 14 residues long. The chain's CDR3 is CATEQGGGNQPQHF. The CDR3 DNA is TGTGCCACGGAGCAGGGAGGAGGCAATCAGCCCCAGCATTTT.

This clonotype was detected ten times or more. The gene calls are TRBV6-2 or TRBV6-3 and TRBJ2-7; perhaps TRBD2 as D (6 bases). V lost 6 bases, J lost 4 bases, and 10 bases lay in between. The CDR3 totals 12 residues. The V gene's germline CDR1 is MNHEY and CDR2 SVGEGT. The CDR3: CASSPGTYEQYF. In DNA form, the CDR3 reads TGTGCCAGCAGCCCCGGGACTTACGAGCAGTACTTC.

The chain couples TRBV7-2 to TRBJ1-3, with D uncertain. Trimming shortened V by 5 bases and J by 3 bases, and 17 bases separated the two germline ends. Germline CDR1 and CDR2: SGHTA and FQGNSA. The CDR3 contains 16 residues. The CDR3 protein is CASSRGSALLGNTIYF. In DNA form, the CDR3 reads TGTGCCAGCAGCAGAGGTTCGGCTTTACTTGGAAACACCATATATTTT.

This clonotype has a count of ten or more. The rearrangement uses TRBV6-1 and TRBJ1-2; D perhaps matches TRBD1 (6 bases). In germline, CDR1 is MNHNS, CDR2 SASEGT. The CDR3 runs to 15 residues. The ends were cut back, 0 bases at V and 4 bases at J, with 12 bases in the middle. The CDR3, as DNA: TGTGCCAGCAGTGAAGCGGGTTCAGGGGCCTATGGCTACACCTTC. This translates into CASSEAGSGAYGYTF.

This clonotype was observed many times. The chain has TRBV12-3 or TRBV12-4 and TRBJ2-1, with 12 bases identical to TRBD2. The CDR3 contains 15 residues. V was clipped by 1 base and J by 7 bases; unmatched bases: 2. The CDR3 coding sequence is TGTGCCAGCAGTTTAGGGACTAGCGGGGATAATGAGCAGTTCTTC. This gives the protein CASSLGTSGDNEQFF.

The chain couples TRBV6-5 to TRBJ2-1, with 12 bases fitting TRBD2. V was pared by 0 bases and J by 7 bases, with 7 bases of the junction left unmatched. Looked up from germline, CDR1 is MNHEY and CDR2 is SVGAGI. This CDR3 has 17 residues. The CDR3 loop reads CASSYSPSGRARNEQFF. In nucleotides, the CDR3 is TGTGCCAGCAGTTACTCCCCTAGCGGGAGGGCTCGGAATGAGCAGTTCTTC.

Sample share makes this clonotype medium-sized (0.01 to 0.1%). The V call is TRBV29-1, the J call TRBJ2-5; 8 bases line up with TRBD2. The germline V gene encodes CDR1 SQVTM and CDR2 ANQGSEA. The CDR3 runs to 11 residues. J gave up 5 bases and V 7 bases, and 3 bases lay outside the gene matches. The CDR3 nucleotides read TGCAGCGGGACTAGCTCGGAGACCCAGTACTTC. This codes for CSGTSSETQYF.

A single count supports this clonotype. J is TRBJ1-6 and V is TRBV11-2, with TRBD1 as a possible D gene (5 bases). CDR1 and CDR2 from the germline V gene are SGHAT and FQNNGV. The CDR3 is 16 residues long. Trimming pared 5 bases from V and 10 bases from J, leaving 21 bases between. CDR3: CASSPGGGSKGSPLHF. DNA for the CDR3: TGTGCCAGCAGCCCCGGGGGAGGGAGCAAAGGATCACCCCTCCACTTT.

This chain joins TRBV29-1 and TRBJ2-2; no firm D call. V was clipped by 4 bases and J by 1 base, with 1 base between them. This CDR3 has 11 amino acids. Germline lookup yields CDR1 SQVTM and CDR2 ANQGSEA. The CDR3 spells CSVGNTGELFF. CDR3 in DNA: TGCAGCGTTGGGAACACCGGGGAGCTGTTTTTT.

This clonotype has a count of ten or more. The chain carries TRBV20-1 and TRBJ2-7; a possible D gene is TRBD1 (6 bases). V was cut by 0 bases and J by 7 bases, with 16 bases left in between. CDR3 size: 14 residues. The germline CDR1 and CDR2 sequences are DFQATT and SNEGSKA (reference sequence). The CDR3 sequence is CSARDHWQGREQYF. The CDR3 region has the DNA TGCAGTGCTAGAGATCATTGGCAGGGGAGAGAGCAGTACTTC.

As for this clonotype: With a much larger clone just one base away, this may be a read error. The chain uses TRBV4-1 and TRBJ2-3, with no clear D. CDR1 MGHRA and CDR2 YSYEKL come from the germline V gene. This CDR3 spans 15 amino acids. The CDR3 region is CASSQGLSATDTQCF. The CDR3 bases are TGCGCCAGCAGCCAAGGATTAAGCGCCACAGATACGCAGTGTTTT.

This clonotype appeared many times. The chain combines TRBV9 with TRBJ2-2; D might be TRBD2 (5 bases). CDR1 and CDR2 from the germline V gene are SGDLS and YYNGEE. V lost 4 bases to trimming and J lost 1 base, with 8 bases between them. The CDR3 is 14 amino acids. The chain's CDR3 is CASSLSGNTGELFF. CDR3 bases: TGTGCCAGCAGCCTAAGCGGGAACACCGGGGAGCTGTTTTTT.

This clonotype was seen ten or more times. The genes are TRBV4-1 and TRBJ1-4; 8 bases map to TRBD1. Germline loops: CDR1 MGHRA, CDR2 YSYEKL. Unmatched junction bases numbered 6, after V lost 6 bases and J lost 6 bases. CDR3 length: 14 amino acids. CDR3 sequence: CASRRQGYDEKLFF. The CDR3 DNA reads TGCGCCAGCAGGCGACAGGGGTATGATGAAAAACTGTTTTTT.

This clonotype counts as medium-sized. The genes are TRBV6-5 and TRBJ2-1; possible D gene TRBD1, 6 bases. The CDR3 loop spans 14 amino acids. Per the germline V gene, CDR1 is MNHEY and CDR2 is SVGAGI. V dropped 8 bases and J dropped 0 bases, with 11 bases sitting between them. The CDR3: CASAGTSSYNEQFF. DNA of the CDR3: TGTGCCAGCGCCGGGACAAGCTCCTACAATGAGCAGTTCTTC.

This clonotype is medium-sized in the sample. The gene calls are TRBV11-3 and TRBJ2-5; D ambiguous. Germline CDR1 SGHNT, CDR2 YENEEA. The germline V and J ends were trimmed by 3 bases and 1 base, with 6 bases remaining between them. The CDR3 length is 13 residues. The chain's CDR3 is CASSFNLQETQYF. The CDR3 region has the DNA TGTGCCAGCAGCTTCAACCTCCAAGAGACCCAGTACTTC.

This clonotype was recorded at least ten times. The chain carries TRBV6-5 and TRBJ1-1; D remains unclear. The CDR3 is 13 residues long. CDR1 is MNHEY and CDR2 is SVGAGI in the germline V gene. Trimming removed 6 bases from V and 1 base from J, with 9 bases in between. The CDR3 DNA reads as TGTGCCAGCAGCGTAAGGTGGAACACTGAAGCTTTCTTT. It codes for CASSVRWNTEAFF.

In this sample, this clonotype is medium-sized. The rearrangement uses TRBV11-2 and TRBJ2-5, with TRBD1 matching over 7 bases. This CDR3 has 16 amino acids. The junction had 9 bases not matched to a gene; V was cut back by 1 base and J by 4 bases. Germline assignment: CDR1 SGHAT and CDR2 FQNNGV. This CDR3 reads CASSLGGQFPRETQYF. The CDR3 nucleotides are TGTGCCAGCAGCTTAGGGGGACAGTTCCCAAGAGAGACCCAGTACTTC.